Sequencing of this T cell receptor beta chain was carried out in a study of breast tumors, draining lymph nodes, adjacent tissues. General study results and limits: Compared with basal-like, luminal-like tumors shared significantly more repertoire with nontumor tissue.

Remarks on this clonotype: The antigen remains undetermined.

TCRdb called the multiplex PCR reads again in MiXCR, with one record for every CDR3 protein. The table includes 13,000 to 15,000 distinct CDR3 sequences, 55% detected once. The CDR3 totals 14 residues. V lost 4 bases to trimming and J lost 4 bases, with 17 bases between them. Germline V gene data show CDR1 as DFQATT and CDR2 as SNEGSKA (reference sequence). The chain combines TRBV20-1 with TRBJ2-7; D not resolved. The sequenced material came from tumor-adjacent breast tissue. This receptor was taken from a female donor with breast cancer. Some clones in this sample may be carry-over from other donors' samples. The CDR3 protein is CSATGRGIGYEQYF. DNA of the CDR3: TGCAGTGCTACTGGACGCGGTATAGGTTACGAGCAGTACTTC.